The clone carrying this T cell receptor (beta chain) was seen repeatedly, ten times or more. This record comes from a study of naive and memory T cell subsets. Trimming removed 1 base at V and 2 bases at J, with 18 bases between. Germline CDR1 reads LGHNT; CDR2 reads FRNRAP. This CDR3 region has 18 residues. The beta constant-region primer was an equimolar mix of two oligonucleotides covering TRBC1 and TRBC2. TCRdb reprocessed the UMI-ligation and nested PCR reads via MiXCR and lists one record per CDR3 protein. The sample consists of about 21,000 distinct CDR3 sequences, approximately 9.9% of them appearing once.

V usage is TRBV12-5 and J usage is TRBJ1-3; D ambiguous. The specimen sequenced was central memory CD8+ T cells from blood. The origin of this receptor is a human donor in good health. CDR3 sequence (DNA): TGTGCTAGTGGTTTGGCCCTATCCGGGGAGTCAGCTGGAAACACCATATATTTT. Protein sequence: CASGLALSGESAGNTIYF.